The rows below give T cell receptor beta chains drawn from one sample of a study of CD8+ T cells in alopecia areata. This table comes from immunoSEQ multiplex PCR, and its TCRdb copy is limited to in-frame clones, with some not included. Here the sample spans 95,000 to 100,000 clones, about 61% being singletons. The sequences come from CD8+ T cells sorted from blood, collected between weeks 55 and 65, from a patient treated with tofacitinib. All receptors derive from a human donor with alopecia areata. Each CDR3 is given with its conserved first and last residue. D genes are given only for firm matches. Clone size is not always given. Where it is, it says once, few, many or a class for expanded clones.

size | D | V | CDR3
NA | TRBD1 | TRBV5-1 | CASIPQGASTDTQYF
NA | TRBD1 | TRBV15 | CATSAPGTAAHEQYF
once | NA | TRBV29-1 | CSVDSGTYGYTF
NA | NA | TRBV27 | CASSIRGGGANVLTF
NA | TRBD1 | TRBV7-9 | CASSLRGQGIDEQFF
NA | NA | TRBV13 | CASSLGNRANYGYTF
NA | NA | TRBV4-1 | CASSQDSYEQYF
NA | NA | TRBV4-2 | CASSPDFFSSGANVLTF
once | NA | TRBV9 | CASSTTPYYGYTF
NA | NA | TRBV5-1 | CASSLIGGLSSYNEQFF
NA | TRBD2 | TRBV7-6 | CASSLSGGLADTQYF
few | NA | TRBV2 | CASSEAPQGEREQYF
NA | NA | TRBV30 | CAWSGGTGSTDTQYF
NA | NA | TRBV5-1 | CASSLMGPNTEAFF
few | TRBD2 | TRBV30 | CAWSVRVSLAAGRGELFF
NA | NA | TRBV13 | CASSSGDRRGEQYF
NA | NA | TRBV6-5 | CASRTAYSNQPQHF
NA | NA | TRBV6-1 | CASSEAWEAYGYTF
NA | NA | TRBV5-1 | CASSFLQGQDEQFF
NA | NA | TRBV30 | CACQIPSGVGNTEAFF
NA | NA | TRBV5-1 | CASTRWNTQYF
NA | NA | TRBV13 | CASSATGIGYYEQYF